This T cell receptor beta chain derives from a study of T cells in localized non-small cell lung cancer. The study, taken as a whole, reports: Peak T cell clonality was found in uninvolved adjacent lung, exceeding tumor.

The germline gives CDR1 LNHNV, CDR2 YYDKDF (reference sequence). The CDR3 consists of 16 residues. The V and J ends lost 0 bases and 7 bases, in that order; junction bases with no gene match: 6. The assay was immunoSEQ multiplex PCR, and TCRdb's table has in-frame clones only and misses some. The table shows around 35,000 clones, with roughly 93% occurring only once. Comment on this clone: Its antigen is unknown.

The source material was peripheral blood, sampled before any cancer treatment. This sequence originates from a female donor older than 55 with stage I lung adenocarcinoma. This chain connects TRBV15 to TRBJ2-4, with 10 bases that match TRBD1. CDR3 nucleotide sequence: TGTGCCACCAGCAGAGATCGGGACAGGGGATGGAACATTCAGTACTTC. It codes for CATSRDRDRGWNIQYF.